This T cell receptor beta chain was found in a study of T cells in Graves' hyperthyroidism and ophthalmopathy. General study findings and limits: Ophthalmopathy, as predicted by the model, came a median 6.5 months after the prediction. Blood also contained most expanded thyroid clonotypes above 0.001.

With respect to this clonotype: What it binds is not known.

RNA transcripts were the template for amplifying TCR beta CDR3 regions. The HTBI primer set served for first-round RT-PCR of the TCR CDR3. TCRdb used MiXCR to reprocess the multiplex PCR reads, holding one entry per CDR3 protein. Here the sample spans around 760,000 distinct CDR3 sequences, about 35% being singletons. The germline V and J ends were trimmed by 7 bases and 16 bases, with 31 bases remaining between them. The CDR3 contains 16 residues. The germline CDR1 and CDR2 sequences are SNHLY and FYNNEI. Patients were excluded for uncontrolled infection, other autoimmune disease, pregnancy or lactation. Fresh 10 ml peripheral blood yielded PBMCs.

The specimen sequenced was blood. This sequence was found in a woman aged 40 to 55 with Graves' hyperthyroidism. The rearrangement joins TRBV2 to TRBJ1-4, with D possibly matching TRBD1 (5 bases). In DNA, the CDR3 is TGTGCCAGCAACCGGGCAGGGCCCGAAGTTCATCCTAATAAGTTTTTT. It yields the protein CASNRAGPEVHPNKFF.